Listed below are T cell receptor beta chains from one sample, sequenced in a study of long-term antiretroviral therapy in people with HIV. Clones were read by immunoSEQ multiplex PCR, and TCRdb kept only the in-frame ones, dropping some. Of roughly 24,000 clones in the sample, 88% are singletons; the top ten hold less than 8%. The source material was unsorted PBMCs, sampled 0.6 years after starting antiretroviral therapy. The origin of the receptors is a man aged 55 to 70 with HIV. The CDR3 runs from the conserved cysteine through the conserved F or W.

j_call,v_call,cdr3_aa
TRBJ2-7,TRBV29-1,CSVGGLAGGYEQYF
TRBJ2-1,TRBV7-8,CASSYQPRAHSSYNEQFF
TRBJ1-1,TRBV9,CASSAYRGMNTEAFF
TRBJ2-1,TRBV11-2,CASGRGLIGEQFF
TRBJ1-5,TRBV10-3,CAISDPEGGGKPQHF
TRBJ2-3,TRBV9,CASSVRGVGGTDTQYF
TRBJ1-2,TRBV5-4,CASMVDRGGNYGYTF
TRBJ2-1,TRBV2,CASSERGTSSYNEQFF
TRBJ2-7,TRBV5-6,CASSRGGNYEQYF
TRBJ1-2,TRBV29-1,CSVGGGQGYTEGYTF